The subject of this entry is one TCR beta chain. This sample includes further DNA sequences coding for the same CDR3. The entry originates in a study of shared clonotypes between healthy human individuals. Trimming pared 0 bases from V and 5 bases from J, leaving 7 bases between. The V gene's germline CDR1 is LGHNT and CDR2 FRNRAP. This CDR3 is built from 13 residues. Some clones are missing from TCRdb's copy, which holds only in-frame ones; the method was immunoSEQ multiplex PCR. The data show roughly 2,300,000 clones, approximately 90% seen once. The sequence derives from a man in his late teens or twenties in good health. Some clones in this sample may be carry-over from other donors' samples. The sample comprised naive CD4+ T cells from PBMCs. Subset noted: CD45RA+ positively selected. This chain connects TRBV12-5 to TRBJ1-1; D is possibly TRBD1 (5 bases). This chain's CDR3 is CASGLVGGTEAFF. The DNA of the CDR3 is TGTGCTAGTGGTTTGGTTGGGGGAACTGAAGCTTTCTTT.